A single sample gave rise to the 31 T cell receptor beta chains below, sequenced in a study of shared clonotypes between healthy human individuals. Assay used: immunoSEQ multiplex PCR; TCRdb lists only in-frame clones, some missing. Seen here are about 460,000 clones, about 74% observed once, and the top ten hold more than 10%. The specimen sequenced was PBMCs. The receptor source for this set is a woman in her forties in good health. Some clones in this sample may be carry-over from other donors' samples.

The chain joins TRBV7-9 to TRBJ2-5; D gene ambiguous. V was cut by 2 bases and J by 4 bases, with 8 bases left in between. Looked up from germline, CDR1 is SEHNR and CDR2 is FQNEAQ (reference sequence). The length of the CDR3 is 13 residues. The CDR3 DNA follows: TGTGCCAGCAGCTTATATAGTGGAGAGACCCAGTACTTC. Translation: CASSLYSGETQYF. Based on the CDR3 plus reference TRBV7-9 and TRBJ2-5, the full variable domain is DTGVSQNPRHKITKRGQNVTFRCDPISEHNRLYWYRQTLGQGPEFLTYFQNEAQLEKSRLLSDRFSAERPKGSFSTLEIQRTEQGDSAMYLCASSLYSGETQYFGPGTRLLVL.

The sample holds a few counts of this clone. The chain couples TRBV6-5 to TRBJ1-4; the D gene is possibly TRBD1 (5 bases). V lost 6 bases and J lost 0, with 11 bases in between. Germline CDR1 reads MNHEY; CDR2 reads SVGAGI. The CDR3 covers 15 residues. CDR3 nucleotide sequence: TGTGCCAGCAGGACCCGGGGCCCAACTAATGAAAAACTGTTTTTT. Encoded protein: CASRTRGPTNEKLFF.

Comment on this clone: One base away lies a much larger clone, so this may be a sequencing read error. This sequence joins TRBV30 and TRBJ1-1; possibly TRBD1 for D (6 bases). Trimming cost V 3 bases and J 5 bases, with 31 bases left between them. Looked up from germline, CDR1 is GTSNPN and CDR2 is SVGIG (reference sequence). This CDR3 comprises 19 residues. CDR3 region: CAWSHRSVFQGLAGTEAFF. Written as DNA, the CDR3 is TGTGCCTGGAGCCATAGGTCGGTATTCCAGGGGCTCGCGGGGACTGAAGCTTTCTTT. The complete variable domain, with remaining parts taken from reference TRBV30 and TRBJ1-1, reads SQTIHQWPATLVQPVGSPLSLECTVEGTSNPNLYWYRQAAGRGLQLLFYSVGIGQISSEVPQNLSASRPQDRQFILSSKKLLLSDSGFYLCAWSHRSVFQGLAGTEAFFGQGTRLTVV.

With respect to this clone: A far larger clone is off by one base, so a read error is likely. Other DNA sequences of this sample code for an identical CDR3. The chain uses TRBV29-1 and TRBJ2-7, with 7 bases identical to TRBD2. Per germline, CDR1 SQVTM and CDR2 ANQGSEA. Losses at the gene ends were 3 bases for V and 3 bases for J; bases not matched to a gene: 5. CDR3 length: 13 amino acids. The CDR3 region has the DNA TGCAGCGTTGACAAGCGGGGAGGCTACGAGCAGTACTTC. Translating gives CSVDKRGGYEQYF.

The genes are TRBV2 and TRBJ1-5; 10 bases match TRBD1. The ends lost 8 bases at V and 3 bases at J; junction bases unmatched: 7. CDR3 length equals 15 residues. Germline values: CDR1 SNHLY, CDR2 FYNNEI. The CDR3 here is CASGTGTGVNQPQHF. CDR3 nucleotide sequence: TGTGCCAGCGGAACCGGGACAGGGGTCAATCAGCCCCAGCATTTT.

This sequence joins TRBV5-1 and TRBJ1-5; D is perhaps TRBD1 (5 bases). V lost 4 bases and J lost 2, with 7 bases in between. CDR1 SGHRS and CDR2 YFSETQ come from the germline V gene. The CDR3 has 13 residues. CDR3: CASSLQGNQPQHF. CDR3 DNA sequence: TGCGCCAGCAGCCTACAGGGCAATCAGCCCCAGCATTTT.

The count of this clone is one. This rearrangement joins TRBV28 to TRBJ1-5, with TRBD1 identical over 8 bases. The germline CDR1 and CDR2 sequences are MDHEN and SYDVKM. The J segment lost 3 bases and the V segment lost 6 bases, leaving 13 bases of the junction unmatched. This CDR3 comprises 17 residues. The CDR3 sequence: CASSPGRTGLNNQPQHF. CDR3 sequence (DNA): TGTGCCAGCAGCCCGGGAAGGACAGGGTTAAACAATCAGCCCCAGCATTTT.

This clone appeared a single time. This chain links TRBV5-1 with TRBJ2-7; TRBD2 matches at 10 bases. Per the germline V gene, CDR1 is SGHRS and CDR2 is YFSETQ. Trimming removed 1 base from V and 2 bases from J; junction bases left unmatched: 3. The CDR3 totals 15 residues. In DNA, the CDR3 is TGCGCCAGCAGCTTGCTAGCGGGAGAGACCTACGAGCAGTACTTC. It translates to CASSLLAGETYEQYF.

This chain joins TRBV6-1 and TRBJ1-5; no clear D. V was clipped by 2 bases and J by 4 bases, with 6 bases between them. The CDR3 covers 13 residues. Per germline, CDR1 MNHNS and CDR2 SASEGT. CDR3 sequence reads: CASSEIGNQPQHF. Written as DNA, the CDR3 is TGTGCCAGCAGTGAAATCGGGAATCAGCCCCAGCATTTT.

The chain is built from TRBV28 and TRBJ2-2; D remains ambiguous. Germline CDR1 is MDHEN and CDR2 is SYDVKM. The CDR3 sequence is 15 residues long. Trimming removed 3 bases at V and 2 bases at J, with 10 bases between. Here the CDR3 reads CASSFGFLNTGELFF. CDR3 DNA sequence: TGTGCCAGCAGTTTTGGTTTTTTAAACACCGGGGAGCTGTTTTTT.

The J gene is TRBJ2-7, the V gene TRBV28, with 7 nucleotides matching TRBD2. Germline CDR1 is MDHEN and CDR2 is SYDVKM. J lost 3 bases, V lost 5 bases, and 16 bases had no gene match. This CDR3 is built from 17 residues. The CDR3 protein is CASSPSLRGVQGYEQYF. The CDR3 DNA sequence: TGTGCCAGCAGTCCGTCCCTCCGGGGGGTCCAAGGCTACGAGCAGTACTTC.

This clone was counted at least ten times. Other DNA sequences in the same sample also yield this CDR3. The V call is TRBV10-3, the J call TRBJ1-5; D is uncertain. This CDR3 region has 12 residues. V lost 3 bases to trimming and J lost 0 bases, with 0 bases between them. From germline, CDR1 is ENHRY and CDR2 SYGVKD. In DNA form, the CDR3 reads TGTGCCATCAGTGATAGCAATCAGCCCCAGCATTTT. It yields the protein CAISDSNQPQHF.

Notes on this clone: A far larger clone is one base from this, pointing to a likely read error. The rearrangement uses TRBV5-4 and TRBJ2-5, with D possibly being TRBD2 (6 bases). The assigned J gene may be wrong: the sequence end matches TRBJ2-7 better. The CDR3 sequence is 15 residues long. The germline V gene has CDR1 SGHNT and CDR2 YYREEE (reference sequence). The CDR3 region has the DNA TGTGCCAGCAGCTTAGGCGGGGCGAGCCCCTACGAGCAGTACTTC. Its translation is CASSLGGASPYEQYF.

Note on this clone: Relative to the germline gene, one junction end is altered; a read error may explain this. V gene TRBV7-7 combines with J gene TRBJ2-5, with 9 bases matching TRBD2. The V gene's germline CDR1 is SSHAT and CDR2 FNYEAQ (reference sequence). The CDR3 contains 16 residues. As DNA, the CDR3 is TGTGCTAGCAGCTCCCGACTAGCGGCCGGGGAAGAGACCCAGTACTTC. The encoded protein is CASSSRLAAGEETQYF. Filled out from reference TRBV7-7 and TRBJ2-5, the complete variable domain reads GAGVSQSPRYKVTKRGQDVTLRCDPISSHATLYWYQQALGQGPEFLTYFNYEAQPDKSGLPSDRFSAERPEGSISTLTIQRTEQRDSAMYRCASSSRLAAGEETQYFGPGTRLLVL.

Ten or more counts support this clone. Other DNA sequences in the same sample also yield this CDR3. The V and J genes are TRBV30 and TRBJ2-3, with D perhaps being TRBD1 or TRBD2 (5 bases each). Germline lookup yields CDR1 GTSNPN and CDR2 SVGIG (reference sequence). V dropped 1 base and J dropped 1 base, with 12 bases sitting between them. The CDR3 totals 15 residues. The CDR3 reads CAWSEVGTGTDTQYF. The CDR3 DNA reads as TGTGCCTGGAGTGAGGTGGGGACGGGCACAGATACGCAGTATTTT.

Of note for this clone: This likely traces to a read error, being one base from a far larger clone. The same CDR3 also results from other DNA sequences found in this sample. The genes are TRBV6-4 and TRBJ2-3; D might be TRBD2 (6 bases). V gave up 6 bases and J gave up 2 bases, with 15 bases separating them. Germline V gives CDR1 MRHNA, CDR2 SNTAGT. The CDR3 sequence is 15 residues long. The CDR3 DNA reads as TGTGCCAGCAGCTCGGGAGACGGACACACAGATACGCAGTATTTT. Protein product: CASSSGDGHTDTQYF.

The chain is built from TRBV4-3 and TRBJ1-3, with no clear D. Germline CDR1 LGHNA, CDR2 YSLEER. Trimming stripped 6 bases from V and 0 bases from J, with 18 bases between. The CDR3 runs to 17 residues. This CDR3 is CASSGGSAGFSGNTIYF. CDR3 nucleotides: TGCGCCAGCAGTGGAGGAAGTGCGGGCTTCTCTGGAAACACCATATATTTT.

The genes are TRBV7-2 and TRBJ2-1; 8 nucleotides agree with TRBD1. The CDR3 covers 15 residues. The V gene end was trimmed by 5 bases and the J gene end by 4 bases; junction bases not matched to a gene: 7. Germline V gene data show CDR1 as SGHTA and CDR2 as FQGNSA. CDR3 sequence: CASSQDRGQYNEQFF. DNA of the CDR3: TGTGCCAGCAGCCAAGACAGGGGCCAATACAATGAGCAGTTCTTC.

In this sample, this clone turned up once. The V call is TRBV28, the J call TRBJ2-6; D is unclear. The V gene lost 4 bases and the J gene lost 5 bases, with 21 bases spanning the gap. Looked up from germline, CDR1 is MDHEN and CDR2 is SYDVKM. The CDR3 spans 18 residues. In DNA form, the CDR3 reads TGTGCCAGCAGTTGCGAAAACTTGACACAAAGTCGGGCCAACGTCCTGACTTTC. Translation: CASSCENLTQSRANVLTF. The variable domain in full, completed from reference TRBV28 and TRBJ2-6, reads DVKVTQSSRYLVKRTGEKVFLECVQDMDHENMFWYRQDPGLGLRLIYFSYDVKMKEKGDIPEGYSVSREKKERFSLILESASTNQTSMYLCASSCENLTQSRANVLTFGAGSRLTVL.

Note on this clone: One junction end disagrees with the germline gene, perhaps due to a read error. The V gene is TRBV5-3, the J gene TRBJ2-5; the D gene could be TRBD1 or TRBD2 (5 bases each). TRBV5-3 belongs to the ORF category, with a function that is uncertain. The CDR3 loop spans 15 amino acids. The CDR3 here is CASSLGSSGRETQYF. In DNA, the CDR3 is TGTGCCAGCAGCTTGGGGTCTTCGGGGCGGGAGACCCAGTACTTC.

The rearrangement links TRBV7-9 to TRBJ2-3; unclear D gene. The V end was cut by 7 bases, the J end by 4 bases, with 15 bases between. CDR1 is SEHNR and CDR2 is FQNEAQ in the germline V gene (reference sequence). This CDR3 contains 14 residues. The CDR3 DNA is TGTGCCAGCACCCCCCAAGCCACCGCAGATACGCAGTATTTT. Protein product: CASTPQATADTQYF.

The chain has TRBV5-1 and TRBJ2-7; 9 bases match TRBD1. Germline values: CDR1 SGHRS, CDR2 YFSETQ. The CDR3 covers 16 residues. J gave up 5 bases and V 2 bases, and 11 bases lay outside the gene matches. CDR3 sequence (DNA): TGCGCCAGCAGCTTATCCCCGGGACAGGGAATCGACGAGCAGTACTTC. The encoded protein is CASSLSPGQGIDEQYF.

CDR3 in amino acids: CSVVPSESPYEQFF. Written as DNA, the CDR3 is TGCAGCGTTGTCCCTAGCGAGAGTCCCTATGAGCAGTTCTTC. The V and J genes are TRBV29-1 and TRBJ2-1; a possible D gene is TRBD2 (6 bases). This CDR3 is built from 14 residues. Between the trimmed V and J ends, which lost 4 bases and 8 bases, there was a span of 18 bases. CDR1 is SQVTM, CDR2 ANQGSEA, per germline.

CDR3 bases: TGTGCCAGCAGCTTAGCGCTTCGGTCCTACGAGCAGTACTTC. It encodes CASSLALRSYEQYF. The chain joins TRBV7-9 to TRBJ2-7; D gene uncertain. V lost 0 bases and J 1 base, leaving 7 bases between the germline ends. CDR1 is SEHNR, CDR2 FQNEAQ, per germline (reference sequence). This CDR3 has 14 residues.

This clone has a handful of counts. Additional DNA sequences in this sample encode the identical CDR3. In nucleotides, the CDR3 is TGTGCCATCGGGGGGACAGCCGAAACCGGGGAGCTGTTTTTT. Its translation: CAIGGTAETGELFF. The rearrangement joins TRBV10-3 to TRBJ2-2, with D tentatively TRBD1 (7 bases). V lost 8 bases and J 5 bases, leaving 15 bases between the germline ends. CDR1 ENHRY and CDR2 SYGVKD come from the germline V gene. The CDR3 length is 14 residues.

This clone showed up just a few times. This chain links TRBV20-1 with TRBJ1-1; the D is unclear. The CDR3 is made up of 11 amino acids. The germline gives CDR1 DFQATT, CDR2 SNEGSKA (reference sequence). The V and J ends lost 3 bases and 3 bases respectively, with 5 bases between them. The CDR3 sequence is CSASEHTEAFF. The CDR3 DNA reads TGCAGTGCTAGCGAACACACTGAAGCTTTCTTT.

This clone appeared a few times. The chain carries TRBV6-6 and TRBJ1-1, with a possible D match to TRBD1 (5 bases). This CDR3 has 14 residues. Germline lookup yields CDR1 MNHNY and CDR2 SVGAGI (reference sequence). The V end was cut by 0 bases, the J end by 3 bases, with 8 bases between. CDR3 amino acids: CASSYSSGYTEAFF. The CDR3 nucleotides read TGTGCCAGCAGTTACTCCTCAGGGTACACTGAAGCTTTCTTT.

The chain is built from TRBV18 and TRBJ2-3, with a weak D call TRBD1 (6 bases). Germline-derived CDR1 and CDR2 are KGHSH and LQKENI. This CDR3 is built from 16 residues. Trimming took 3 bases from V and 0 from J, leaving 13 bases between them. The CDR3 DNA follows: TGTGCCAGCTCACCTACCAGACAGGCCAGCACAGATACGCAGTATTTT. This sequence encodes CASSPTRQASTDTQYF.

Concerning this clone itself: This likely stems from a read error, as it lies one base from a far larger clone. This sequence joins TRBV6-6 and TRBJ2-6, with D possibly being TRBD1 (5 bases). CDR3 length: 14 amino acids. Germline V lookup: CDR1 MNHNY, CDR2 SVGAGI (reference sequence). CDR3 amino acids: CASSYSTGANALTF. The CDR3 nucleotides read TGTGCCAGCAGTTACTCGACTGGGGCCAACGCCCTGACTTTC.

Notes on this clone: A far larger clone lies a single base away; this is likely a read error. Other DNA sequences from this sample encode an identical CDR3 as well. This chain connects TRBV30 to TRBJ1-1; D uncertain. The ends were cut back, 4 bases at V and 11 bases at J, with 14 bases in the middle. CDR1 is GTSNPN and CDR2 is SVGIG in the germline V gene (reference sequence). This CDR3 region has 11 residues. CDR3 nucleotides: TGTGCCTGGATTAATGTAAGGGAGGCTTTCTTT. This gives the protein CAWINVREAFF.

This rearrangement joins TRBV6-5 to TRBJ2-3; TRBD1 aligns across 10 bases. CDR3 length: 14 amino acids. Germline values: CDR1 MNHEY, CDR2 SVGAGI. Trimming at V came to 7 bases and at J to 4 bases, leaving 5 bases not matched to a gene. The CDR3 nucleotides are TGTGCCAGCAATAGGGACAGGGGATCAGATACGCAGTATTTT. Its translation is CASNRDRGSDTQYF.